Below, 28 T cell receptor beta chains from the same sample are listed, as sequenced in a study of regulatory T cells in long-lasting Graves disease (dated by TCRdb to 2020 to 2022). The method was multiplex PCR. The sample was run on an Illumina HiSeq 4000. iRepertoire HTBI primers and Arm-PCR amplification of CDR3 regions were used to construct TCR beta libraries. TCRdb handled the public reads itself, with Q25 trimming in fastp and clone calling in MiXCR, and kept productive beta chains. Here each entry gathers all rows of one CDR3 protein and keeps the most common genes and DNA. Counted in this sample were around 420,000 distinct CDR3 sequences; about 15% of them appeared once. Around 7.6% of the sample is held by the ten biggest clonotypes. In the paper's terms, the time point label means: newly diagnosed GD, antithyroid drugs for less than 3 months. For both TCR sequencing and RNA sequencing, RNA was extracted from PBMCs in TRIzol.

The same sample was also studied in work on T cells in Graves' hyperthyroidism and ophthalmopathy.

The sample consisted of peripheral blood mononuclear cells (PBMCs), taken at new diagnosis, from a patient treated with antithyroid drugs. The receptor set was obtained from a woman aged 40 to 50 with Graves disease. Donor details come from another sample of the same person, matched by shared clones.

The chain employs TRBV5-6 and TRBJ2-7; 8 bases map to TRBD2. The germline CDR1 and CDR2 sequences are SGHDT and YYEEEE. CDR3 size: 13 residues. The V gene end was trimmed by 1 base and the J gene end by 12 bases; junction bases not matched to a gene: 9. CDR3 in amino acids: CASSLRGSGNPYF. The CDR3 DNA follows: TGTGCCAGCAGCTTGCGCGGTAGCGGGAACCCGTACTTC.

Here the CDR3 DNA reads TGTGCCTGGTGGTTTAACTATGGCTACACCTTC. Translation: CAWWFNYGYTF. The chain recombines TRBV30 with TRBJ1-2; no clear D gene. Trimming took off 5 bases at V and 1 base at J, with 5 bases between the two ends. This CDR3 is built from 11 residues. In germline, CDR1 is GTSNPN, CDR2 SVGIG (reference sequence). Looking up the rest from reference TRBV30 and TRBJ1-2 gives the full variable domain: SQTIHQWPATLVQPVGSPLSLECTVEGTSNPNLYWYRQAAGRGLQLLFYSVGIGQISSEVPQNLSASRPQDRQFILSSKKLLLSDSGFYLCAWWFNYGYTFGSGTRLTVV.

In its sample, this clonotype was seen many times. This rearrangement joins TRBV14 to TRBJ2-7; tentatively, D is TRBD2 (6 bases). Per the germline V gene, CDR1 is SGHDN and CDR2 is FVKESK. The V end lost 1 base, the J end lost 2 bases, and 9 bases lay between the germline ends. The CDR3 is 14 residues long. This CDR3 reads CASSQGDWTYEQYF. The CDR3, as DNA: TGTGCCAGCAGCCAAGGGGACTGGACCTACGAGCAGTACTTC. Based on the CDR3 plus reference TRBV14 and TRBJ2-7, the full variable domain is EAGVTQFPSHSVIEKGQTVTLRCDPISGHDNLYWYRRVMGKEIKFLLHFVKESKQDESGMPNNRFLAERTGGTYSTLKVQPAELEDSGVYFCASSQGDWTYEQYFGPGTRLTVT.

This clonotype was picked up a small number of times. V is TRBV7-3 and J is TRBJ2-3; D is perhaps TRBD1 (6 bases). The CDR3 totals 14 residues. CDR1 is SGHTA, CDR2 FQGTGA, per germline. Trimming took off 5 bases at V and 6 bases at J, with 15 bases between the two ends. This chain's CDR3 is CASSPGQGLDTQYF. The CDR3 DNA is TGTGCCAGCAGCCCAGGGCAGGGGCTCGATACGCAGTATTTT.

This clonotype was recorded at least ten times. V and J are TRBV7-2 and TRBJ1-5; possible D gene TRBD1, 6 bases. The CDR3 runs to 16 residues. From germline, CDR1 is SGHTA and CDR2 FQGNSA. Trimming pared 5 bases from V and 3 bases from J, leaving 17 bases between. CDR3 in DNA: TGTGCCAGCAGCCTTACTCGTTCGGGGGCCAATCAGCCCCAGCATTTT. It specifies CASSLTRSGANQPQHF.

This clonotype occurred many times. CDR3 protein: CASSFANPTGPLSVEQYF. Written as DNA, the CDR3 is TGTGCCAGCAGTTTCGCCAATCCAACAGGGCCCCTTTCGGTCGAGCAGTACTTC. The gene calls are TRBV27 and TRBJ2-7; D possibly corresponds to TRBD1 (6 bases). V was cut by 3 bases and J by 6 bases, with 27 bases left in between. CDR3 size: 18 residues. Germline CDR1 MNHEY, CDR2 SMNVEV (reference sequence).

A few counts support this clonotype. The rearrangement links TRBV6-2 or TRBV6-3 to TRBJ1-1; D uncertain. This CDR3 contains 11 residues. Germline CDR1 is MNHEY and CDR2 is SVGEGT. The V end lost 0 bases, the J end lost 5 bases, and 1 base lay between the germline ends. CDR3 protein: CASSYSTEAFF. In DNA form, the CDR3 reads TGTGCCAGCAGTTACTCTACTGAAGCTTTCTTT.

This clonotype was seen ten or more times. The chain has TRBV11-3 and TRBJ2-7; perhaps TRBD1 as D (6 bases). CDR1 is SGHNT, CDR2 YENEEA, per germline. This CDR3 is 14 amino acids long. Trimming pared 4 bases from V and 0 bases from J, leaving 10 bases between. The CDR3 region is CASSSDSNSYEQYF. The DNA of the CDR3 is TGTGCCAGCAGCTCGGACAGTAACTCCTACGAGCAGTACTTC.

This clonotype was detected many times. The CDR3 DNA reads as TGTGCCAGAAAAAGAGACAGGGGGCTACAAGAGACCCAGTACTTC. Its protein product is CARKRDRGLQETQYF. J is TRBJ2-5 and V is TRBV19; 10 bases fit TRBD1. CDR1 LNHDA and CDR2 SQIVND come from the germline V gene (reference sequence). V shed 9 bases and J 2 bases; nucleotides not matched to a gene: 9. There are 15 residues in the CDR3.

This clonotype was detected ten times or more. The chain links TRBV27 to TRBJ2-7; no clear D gene. Germline-derived CDR1 and CDR2 are MNHEY and SMNVEV (reference sequence). Trimming removed 2 bases from V and 2 bases from J, with 10 bases in between. The CDR3 extends over 14 amino acids. This CDR3 is CASSLALGAYEQYF. The CDR3 DNA reads as TGTGCCAGCAGTTTAGCACTTGGTGCCTACGAGCAGTACTTC.

This chain connects TRBV6-1 to TRBJ2-7; 9 nucleotides match TRBD1. The germline V gene has CDR1 MNHNS and CDR2 SASEGT. This CDR3 comprises 14 residues. Germline trimming cut 7 bases from V and 4 bases from J; bases unmatched to any gene: 8. The CDR3 sequence is CASILDRGLYEQYF. The CDR3 bases are TGTGCCAGCATCTTGGACAGGGGATTATACGAGCAGTACTTC.

The V and J genes are TRBV6-1 and TRBJ2-3; 8 nucleotides line up with TRBD2. V gave up 6 bases and J gave up 0 bases; unmatched junction bases: 5. Germline V gene lookup returns CDR1 MNHNS and CDR2 SASEGT. There are 15 residues in the CDR3. The CDR3 DNA reads as TGTGCCAGCAGGGTAGCGGGACTCAGCACAGATACGCAGTATTTT. Amino acids: CASRVAGLSTDTQYF.

Only a few counts were recorded for this clonotype. The chain uses TRBV28 and TRBJ2-7; D unclear. Germline V lookup: CDR1 MDHEN, CDR2 SYDVKM. The germline V and J ends were trimmed by 4 bases and 3 bases, with 10 bases remaining between them. The CDR3 contains 13 residues. The CDR3 loop is CASSSPHIYEQYF. For the CDR3, the DNA is TGTGCCAGCAGTTCGCCCCACATCTACGAGCAGTACTTC.

At least ten counts were recorded for this clonotype. This chain uses TRBV12-3 or TRBV12-4 with TRBJ2-1; possible D gene TRBD2, 6 bases. V lost 6 bases and J lost 8, with 20 bases in between. The CDR3 contains 15 residues. CDR3 nucleotide sequence: TGTGCCAGCAGGGGAACCGGGACTGCGGCGGATGAGCAGTTCTTC. Its translation is CASRGTGTAADEQFF.

This clonotype was found many times. The gene calls are TRBV29-1 and TRBJ1-1, with 10 bases lining up with TRBD1. This CDR3 region has 12 residues. The germline V gene has CDR1 SQVTM and CDR2 ANQGSEA. V dropped 5 bases and J dropped 4; count of bases not matched to a gene: 1. The chain's CDR3 is CSVWTGGTEAFF. CDR3 coding DNA: TGCAGCGTTTGGACAGGGGGCACTGAAGCTTTCTTT.

This clonotype showed up many times. The chain combines TRBV6-2 or TRBV6-3 with TRBJ2-7; D remains unclear. The CDR3 covers 12 residues. Per germline, CDR1 MNHEY and CDR2 SVGEGT. The V end was cut by 2 bases, the J end by 9 bases, with 11 bases between. CDR3 bases: TGTGCCAGCAGTTACAGCCTTTTGGGGCAGTACTTC. It is translated as CASSYSLLGQYF.

This sequence joins TRBV3-1 and TRBJ1-2; 8 nucleotides line up with TRBD1. CDR3 length: 14 amino acids. The junction had 5 bases not matched to a gene; V was cut back by 8 bases and J by 0 bases. Germline CDR1 and CDR2: LGHDT and YNNKEL (reference sequence). CDR3 sequence reads: CASADRGSNYGYTF. CDR3 nucleotides: TGTGCCAGCGCCGACAGGGGATCTAACTATGGCTACACCTTC. Supplemented by reference TRBV3-1 and TRBJ1-2, the full variable domain reads DTAVSQTPKYLVTQMGNDKSIKCEQNLGHDTMYWYKQDSKKFLKIMFSYNNKELIINETVPNRFSPKSPDKAHLNLHINSLELGDSAVYFCASADRGSNYGYTFGSGTRLTVV.

The chain joins TRBV24-1 to TRBJ2-1; D gene unclear. Per the germline V gene, CDR1 is KGHDR and CDR2 is SFDVKD. V dropped 4 bases and J dropped 5 bases, with 8 bases sitting between them. The CDR3 sequence is 13 residues long. The CDR3 spells CATSDPLHNEQFF. The DNA for the CDR3 is TGTGCCACCAGTGACCCTCTCCACAATGAGCAGTTCTTC.

This clonotype was counted many times. The rearrangement links TRBV27 to TRBJ1-5, with TRBD1 matching over 7 bases. This CDR3 contains 14 residues. From germline, CDR1 is MNHEY and CDR2 SMNVEV (reference sequence). Trimming at V came to 6 bases and at J to 4 bases, leaving 6 bases not matched to a gene. The CDR3 here is CASRAGGGNQPQHF. CDR3 bases: TGTGCCAGCAGAGCAGGGGGGGGGAATCAGCCCCAGCATTTT.

The chain links TRBV20-1 to TRBJ2-1; the D gene is possibly TRBD2 (5 bases). This CDR3 is built from 14 residues. From germline, CDR1 is DFQATT and CDR2 SNEGSKA (reference sequence). Trimming removed 2 bases at V and 6 bases at J, with 14 bases between. The CDR3 DNA is TGCAGTGCTAGACGGGGATCCTCGGGCAATGAGCAGTTCTTC. This translates into CSARRGSSGNEQFF.

This clonotype was seen repeatedly, ten times or more. The chain links TRBV30 to TRBJ1-2; D gene uncertain. The CDR3 has 14 amino acids. The germline V and J ends were trimmed by 3 bases and 5 bases, with 16 bases remaining between them. The germline gives CDR1 GTSNPN, CDR2 SVGIG (reference sequence). CDR3 DNA sequence: TGTGCCTGGAGCGCCCGGGATCGCGGTTATGGCTACACCTTC. Translating gives CAWSARDRGYGYTF.

This clonotype was counted many times. V gene TRBV11-3 combines with J gene TRBJ2-5, with 12 nucleotides matching TRBD2. The germline V gene encodes CDR1 SGHNT and CDR2 YENEEA. Unmatched junction bases numbered 9, after V lost 5 bases and J lost 5 bases. This CDR3 comprises 16 residues. The DNA for the CDR3 is TGTGCCAGCAGCCAACTAGCGGGAGGAGGGAGCGAGACCCAGTACTTC. This translates into CASSQLAGGGSETQYF.

This clonotype was observed at least ten times. The J gene is TRBJ1-4, the V gene TRBV12-3 or TRBV12-4; no firm D call. The V end was cut by 1 base, the J end by 11 bases, with 5 bases between. The CDR3 runs to 11 residues. The CDR3 region is CASSLGGKLFF. CDR3 coding DNA: TGTGCCAGCAGTTTAGGCGGGAAACTGTTTTTT.

The chain combines TRBV19 with TRBJ2-3; the match to TRBD2 covers 7 bases. The CDR3 is 15 residues long. J was trimmed by 0 bases and V by 9 bases; bases with no gene match: 9. Germline V CDR1 and CDR2: LNHDA, SQIVND (reference sequence). The CDR3 sequence is CASSTSDLSTDTQYF. The DNA for the CDR3 is TGTGCCAGCAGCACTAGCGATCTAAGCACAGATACGCAGTATTTT.

Ten or more counts support this clonotype. The rearrangement joins TRBV30 to TRBJ2-1; 7 bases agree with TRBD1. In germline, CDR1 is GTSNPN, CDR2 SVGIG (reference sequence). The junction had 6 bases not matched to a gene; V was cut back by 5 bases and J by 8 bases. The CDR3 is 12 amino acids. Here the CDR3 reads CAWEGGSYEQFF. CDR3 DNA sequence: TGTGCCTGGGAAGGGGGCTCCTATGAGCAGTTCTTC.

This clonotype appeared a few times. A much larger clonotype is one base distant, so this may be a read error. This CDR3 fails to terminate in the conserved phenylalanine or tryptophan, so it likely reflects a read error. V gene TRBV24-1 combines with J gene TRBJ2-5; D call uncertain. V lost 1 base to trimming and J lost 5 bases, with 16 bases between them. There are 16 residues in the CDR3. From germline, CDR1 is KGHDR and CDR2 SFDVKD. CDR3 region: CATSDFGIGLGETQYL. The DNA of the CDR3 is TGTGCCACCAGTGATTTTGGGATTGGGTTGGGCGAGACCCAGTACCTC.

The table lists this clonotype with a few counts. The V call is TRBV6-1, the J call TRBJ2-7; D is unresolved. The V end was cut by 2 bases, the J end by 0 bases, with 11 bases between. This CDR3 region has 15 residues. Germline V gene data show CDR1 as MNHNS and CDR2 as SASEGT. In DNA, the CDR3 is TGTGCCAGCAGTGAATGGGCAGGCGACTCCTACGAGCAGTACTTC. Amino acid sequence: CASSEWAGDSYEQYF.

This clonotype was seen ten or more times. The gene calls are TRBV28 and TRBJ2-7; D is possibly TRBD1 or TRBD2 (6 bases each). CDR1 MDHEN and CDR2 SYDVKM come from the germline V gene. V lost 9 bases and J lost 2, with 14 bases in between. CDR3 length: 13 residues. The CDR3 DNA sequence: TGTGCCAGTACCCTAGGGGGGCCCTACGAGCAGTACTTC. It is translated as CASTLGGPYEQYF.